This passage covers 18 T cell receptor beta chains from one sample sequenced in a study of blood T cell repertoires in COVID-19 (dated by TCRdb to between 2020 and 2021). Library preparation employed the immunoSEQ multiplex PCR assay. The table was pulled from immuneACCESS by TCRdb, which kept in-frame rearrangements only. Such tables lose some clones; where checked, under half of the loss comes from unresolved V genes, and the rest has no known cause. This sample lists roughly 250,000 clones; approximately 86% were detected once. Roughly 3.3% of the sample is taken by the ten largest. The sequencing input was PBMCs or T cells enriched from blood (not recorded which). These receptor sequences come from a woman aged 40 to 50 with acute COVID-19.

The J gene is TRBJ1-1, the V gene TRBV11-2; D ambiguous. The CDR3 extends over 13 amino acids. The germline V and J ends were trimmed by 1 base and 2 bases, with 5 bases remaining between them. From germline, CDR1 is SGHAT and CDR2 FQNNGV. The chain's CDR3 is CASSLGPNTEAFF. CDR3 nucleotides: TGTGCCAGCAGCTTAGGGCCTAACACTGAAGCTTTCTTT.

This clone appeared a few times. The CDR3 region has the DNA TGTGCCAGCAGCTGGGACACTAGCGGGAGAGGGTATGAGCAGTTCTTC. This codes for CASSWDTSGRGYEQFF. The J gene is TRBJ2-1, the V gene TRBV7-9, with 11 bases that match TRBD2. V shed 4 bases, J shed 8 bases, and the junction held 10 bases outside the gene matches. CDR1 SEHNR and CDR2 FQNEAQ come from the germline V gene (reference sequence). The CDR3 runs to 16 residues.

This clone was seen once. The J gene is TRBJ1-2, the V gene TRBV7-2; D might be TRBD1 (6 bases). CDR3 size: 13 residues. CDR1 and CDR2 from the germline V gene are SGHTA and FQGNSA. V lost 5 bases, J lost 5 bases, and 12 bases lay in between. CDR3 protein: CASSTIQGYGYTF. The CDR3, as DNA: TGTGCCAGCAGCACGATACAGGGTTATGGCTACACCTTC.

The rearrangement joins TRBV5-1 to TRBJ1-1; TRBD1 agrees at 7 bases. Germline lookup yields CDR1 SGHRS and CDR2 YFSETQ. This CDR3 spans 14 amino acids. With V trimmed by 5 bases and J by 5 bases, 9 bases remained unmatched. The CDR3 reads CASRSDRAATEAFF. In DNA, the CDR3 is TGCGCCAGCAGAAGCGACAGGGCCGCGACTGAAGCTTTCTTT.

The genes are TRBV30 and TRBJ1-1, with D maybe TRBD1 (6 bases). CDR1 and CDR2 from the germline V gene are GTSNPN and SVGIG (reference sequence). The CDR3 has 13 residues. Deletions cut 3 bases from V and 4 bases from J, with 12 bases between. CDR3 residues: CAWRGYRATEAFF. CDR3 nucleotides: TGTGCCTGGAGGGGCTACAGGGCCACTGAAGCTTTCTTT.

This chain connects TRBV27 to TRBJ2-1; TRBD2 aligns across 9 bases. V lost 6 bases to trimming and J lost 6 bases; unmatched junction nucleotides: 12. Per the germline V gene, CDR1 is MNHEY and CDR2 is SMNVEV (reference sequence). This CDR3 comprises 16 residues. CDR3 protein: CASRPGLASGVNEQFF. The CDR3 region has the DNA TGTGCCAGCAGGCCGGGACTAGCTAGTGGAGTCAATGAGCAGTTCTTC.

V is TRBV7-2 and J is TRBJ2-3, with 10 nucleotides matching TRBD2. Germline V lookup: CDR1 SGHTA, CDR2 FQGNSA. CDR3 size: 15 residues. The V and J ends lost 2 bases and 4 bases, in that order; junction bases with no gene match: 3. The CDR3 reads CASSLSSGSSDTQYF. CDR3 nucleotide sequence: TGTGCCAGCAGCTTATCTAGCGGGAGCTCAGATACGCAGTATTTT. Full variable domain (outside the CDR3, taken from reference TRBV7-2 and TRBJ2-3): GAGVSQSPSNKVTEKGKDVELRCDPISGHTALYWYRQSLGQGLEFLIYFQGNSAPDKSGLPSDRFSAERTGGSVSTLTIQRTQQEDSAVYLCASSLSSGSSDTQYFGPGTRLTVL.

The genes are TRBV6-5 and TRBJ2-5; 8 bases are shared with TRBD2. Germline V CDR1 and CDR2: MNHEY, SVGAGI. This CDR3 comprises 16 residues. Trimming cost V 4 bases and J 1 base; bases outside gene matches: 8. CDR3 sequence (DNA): TGTGCCAGCAGTTCAATAGCGGGAACTACCCAAGAGACCCAGTACTTC. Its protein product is CASSSIAGTTQETQYF.

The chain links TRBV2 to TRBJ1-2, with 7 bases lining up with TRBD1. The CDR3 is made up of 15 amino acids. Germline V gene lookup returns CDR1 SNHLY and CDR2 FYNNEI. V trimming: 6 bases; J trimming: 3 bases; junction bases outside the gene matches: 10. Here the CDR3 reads CASRSSGTVDYGYTF. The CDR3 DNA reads TGTGCCAGCAGGTCGTCCGGGACAGTGGACTATGGCTACACCTTC.

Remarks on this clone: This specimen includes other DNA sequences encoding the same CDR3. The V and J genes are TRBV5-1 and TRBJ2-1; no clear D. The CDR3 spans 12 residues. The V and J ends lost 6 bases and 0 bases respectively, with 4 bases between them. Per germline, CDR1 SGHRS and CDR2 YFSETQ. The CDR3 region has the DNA TGCGCCAGCACTTCCTCCTACAATGAGCAGTTCTTC. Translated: CASTSSYNEQFF.

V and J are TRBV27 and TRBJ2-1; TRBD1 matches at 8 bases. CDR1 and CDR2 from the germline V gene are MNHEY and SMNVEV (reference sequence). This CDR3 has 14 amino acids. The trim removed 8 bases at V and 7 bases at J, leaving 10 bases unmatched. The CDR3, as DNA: TGTGCCAGCCGCCTCAGGGGGCTGGGGAATGAGCAGTTCTTC. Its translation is CASRLRGLGNEQFF.

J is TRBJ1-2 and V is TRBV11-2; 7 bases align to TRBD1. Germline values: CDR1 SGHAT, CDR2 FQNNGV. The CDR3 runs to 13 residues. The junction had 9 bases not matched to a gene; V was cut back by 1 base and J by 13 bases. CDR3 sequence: CASSLAGDRVGTF. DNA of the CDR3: TGTGCCAGCAGCTTAGCTGGCGACAGGGTCGGCACCTTC.

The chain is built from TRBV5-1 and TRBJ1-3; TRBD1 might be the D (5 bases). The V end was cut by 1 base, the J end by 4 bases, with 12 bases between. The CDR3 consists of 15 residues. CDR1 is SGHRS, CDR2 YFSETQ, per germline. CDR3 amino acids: CASSLSGGEGNTIYF. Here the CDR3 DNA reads TGCGCCAGCAGCTTGTCCGGGGGGGAAGGAAACACCATATATTTT.

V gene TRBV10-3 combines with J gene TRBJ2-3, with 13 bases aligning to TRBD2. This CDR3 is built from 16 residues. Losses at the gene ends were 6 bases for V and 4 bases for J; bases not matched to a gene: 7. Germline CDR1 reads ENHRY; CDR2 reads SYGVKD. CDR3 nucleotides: TGTGCCATCAGGGGGGGACTAGCGGGAATGTCAGATACGCAGTATTTT. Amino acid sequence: CAIRGGLAGMSDTQYF.

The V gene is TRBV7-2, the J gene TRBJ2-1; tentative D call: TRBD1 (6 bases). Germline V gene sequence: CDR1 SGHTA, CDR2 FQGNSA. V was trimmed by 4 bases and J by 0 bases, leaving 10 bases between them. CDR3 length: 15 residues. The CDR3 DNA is TGTGCCAGCAGCTCGGCCAGGGGCTCCTACAATGAGCAGTTCTTC. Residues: CASSSARGSYNEQFF.

CDR3: CASSLAPTDNEKLFF. For the CDR3, the DNA is TGCGCCAGCAGCTTGGCGCCGACAGATAATGAAAAACTGTTTTTT. J is TRBJ1-4 and V is TRBV5-1, with D perhaps TRBD1 (5 bases). This CDR3 spans 15 amino acids. The germline V and J ends were trimmed by 0 bases and 4 bases, with 10 bases remaining between them. Germline V lookup: CDR1 SGHRS, CDR2 YFSETQ.

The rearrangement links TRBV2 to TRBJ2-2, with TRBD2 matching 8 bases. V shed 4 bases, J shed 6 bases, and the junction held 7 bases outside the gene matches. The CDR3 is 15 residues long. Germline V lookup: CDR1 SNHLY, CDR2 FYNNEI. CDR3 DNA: TGTGCCAGCAGTGTTGGGACTAGGTATCCCGGGGAGCTGTTTTTT. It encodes CASSVGTRYPGELFF.

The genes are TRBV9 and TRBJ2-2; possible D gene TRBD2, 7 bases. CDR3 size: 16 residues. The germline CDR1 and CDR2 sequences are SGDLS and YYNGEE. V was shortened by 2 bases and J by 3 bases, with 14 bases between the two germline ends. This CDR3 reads CASSVRGGLDTGELFF. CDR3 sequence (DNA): TGTGCCAGCAGCGTTAGGGGGGGTTTGGACACCGGGGAGCTGTTTTTT.